This T cell receptor (beta chain) was recovered during a study of blood T cell repertoires in COVID-19. How the authors handled the data: Amplifying reference gene primers gave estimates of nucleated cell counts. Assay: immunoSEQ multiplex PCR; the TCRdb copy retains only in-frame clones and omits some. V and J calls and clone size come straight from that table; D and trimming were deduced from the DNA. Of about 270,000 clones listed, 85% to 90% were seen once; the top ten hold over 2%. The V gene lost 7 bases and the J gene lost 7 bases, with 20 bases spanning the gap. This CDR3 is built from 15 residues. The germline V gene has CDR1 MDHEN and CDR2 SYDVKM.

Sample: PBMCs or T cells enriched from blood (not recorded which). The chain employs TRBV28 and TRBJ1-5, with D possibly TRBD1 on 6 matching bases. The receptor's source is a woman younger than 35 who had recovered from COVID-19. The CDR3 protein is CASIGATGTGQPQHF. CDR3 coding DNA: TGTGCCAGCATCGGAGCCACAGGGACCGGGCAGCCCCAGCATTTT.